These T cell receptor beta chains were read from a single sample in a study of read filtering for tumor transcriptome and immune sequencing. TCRdb reanalysed the reads using MiXCR and keeps one entry per CDR3 protein. This table holds 25,000 or so distinct CDR3 sequences, about 20% found once. The sequenced material came from a population of CD138-negative cells sorted from bone marrow. These receptors were collected from a donor at least 40 years old with multiple myeloma. The CDR3 runs from the conserved cysteine through the conserved F or W. D genes are given only for firm matches. Size tells how often a clone was seen (once, few, many) or the class of an expanded clone, and some rows leave it out.

TRBJ2-7,many,TRBV5-1,.,CASSLARSALYEQYF,TGCGCCAGCAGCTTGGCCCGGTCCGCCCTGTACGAGCAGTACTTC
TRBJ2-2,.,TRBV10-2,TRBD2,CASSETSANTGELFF,TGCGCCAGCAGTGAGACTAGCGCGAACACCGGGGAGCTGTTTTTT
TRBJ2-7,many,TRBV14,TRBD2,CASSQIGVGLAGYEQYF,TGTGCCAGCAGCCAGATCGGCGTAGGACTAGCGGGATACGAGCAGTACTTC
TRBJ1-3,many,TRBV29-1,TRBD1,CSVEARGGENTIYF,TGCAGCGTTGAAGCCCGAGGGGGCGAAAACACCATATATTTT
TRBJ2-7,many,TRBV7-2,.,CASSKGPINYEQYF,TGTGCCAGCAGTAAGGGACCGATAAATTACGAGCAGTACTTC
TRBJ2-3,many,TRBV7-2,.,CASRRAGDTQYF,TGTGCCAGCAGAAGGGCCGGAGATACGCAGTATTTT
TRBJ2-1,many,TRBV29-1,.,CSGRGEGSWGNEQFF,TGCAGCGGACGCGGTGAGGGGTCGTGGGGGAATGAGCAGTTCTTC
TRBJ2-7,.,TRBV20-1,TRBD2,CGAWDYKQYF,TGCGGTGCTTGGGACTACAAGCAGTACTTC
TRBJ2-1,many,TRBV20-1,TRBD2,CSARGSETSGSNEQFF,TGCAGTGCTAGAGGGTCTGAGACTAGCGGGAGTAATGAGCAGTTCTTC
TRBJ2-3,many,TRBV28,TRBD2,CASGGRAEQRDTQYF,TGTGCCAGCGGCGGGAGGGCCGAACAACGAGATACGCAGTATTTT
TRBJ2-1,medium-sized,TRBV15,TRBD1,CATSRDVTGTGNNEQFF,TGTGCCACCAGCAGAGATGTCACCGGGACAGGGAACAATGAGCAGTTCTTC
TRBJ1-1,many,TRBV29-1,.,CSVLRAHLNTEAFF,TGCAGCGTTTTAAGGGCTCACCTGAACACTGAAGCTTTCTTT
TRBJ2-1,.,TRBV10-1,TRBD2,CASSPGLAGVSLGSQLF,TGCGCCAGCAGCCCGGGACTAGCGGGAGTCTCTTTAGGGTCGCAGCTCTTC
TRBJ2-2,many,TRBV2,.,CASKGLATGELFF,TGTGCCAGTAAGGGTTTGGCCACCGGGGAGCTGTTTTTT
TRBJ1-1,many,TRBV6-1,.,CASSAARAGTEAFF,TGTGCCAGCAGCGCAGCCCGGGCTGGGACTGAAGCTTTCTTT
TRBJ2-2,many,TRBV5-1,TRBD2,CASSGSSGGTGELFF,TGCGCCAGCAGCGGATCTAGCGGAGGGACCGGGGAGCTGTTTTTT
TRBJ2-5,.,TRBV20-1,TRBD2,CSARDPLAGGGETQYF,TGCAGTGCTAGAGATCCGCTAGCGGGAGGGGGCGAGACCCAGTACTTC
TRBJ2-1,many,TRBV28,TRBD2,CASSSRLAGIEQFF,TGTGCCAGCAGTTCCCGACTAGCGGGTATTGAGCAGTTCTTC
TRBJ1-1,many,TRBV20-1,TRBD1,CSASLLQGRDTEAFF,TGCAGTGCTAGCCTACTACAGGGGCGAGACACTGAAGCTTTCTTT
TRBJ2-2,many,TRBV3-1,TRBD2,CASSFGTSGTGELFF,TGTGCCAGCAGCTTTGGGACTAGCGGGACCGGGGAGCTGTTTTTT
TRBJ2-1,many,TRBV18,.,CASSPLNSLEQFF,TGTGCCAGCTCACCCTTGAACTCTCTAGAGCAGTTCTTC
TRBJ1-1,.,TRBV27,TRBD1,CASSPTPGQGRPKAFF,TGTGCCAGCAGTCCAACTCCGGGACAGGGGAGACCTAAAGCTTTCTTT
TRBJ2-7,many,TRBV28,.,CASSLAAPSGEYF,TGTGCCAGCAGTTTGGCGGCCCCGTCCGGGGAGTACTTC
TRBJ1-1,many,TRBV18,TRBD1,CASSPPRQGQTEAFF,TGTGCCAGCTCACCACCGAGACAGGGTCAGACTGAAGCTTTCTTT
TRBJ2-7,many,TRBV12-3/TRBV12-4,.,CASRMDGMFYEQYF,TGTGCCAGCAGGATGGACGGAATGTTCTACGAGCAGTACTTC
TRBJ1-2,many,TRBV29-1,.,CSVEEGPGVGYGYTF,TGCAGCGTTGAAGAAGGCCCGGGGGTAGGGTATGGCTACACCTTC
TRBJ2-7,many,TRBV5-6,TRBD1,CASSLGRTGSYEQYF,TGTGCCAGCAGCTTGGGTCGGACAGGGTCCTACGAGCAGTACTTC
TRBJ2-1,many,TRBV6-1,TRBD2,CASSALAGGPIDEQFF,TGTGCCAGCAGTGCTCTAGCGGGAGGGCCTATAGATGAGCAGTTCTTC
TRBJ2-1,medium-sized,TRBV19,TRBD2,CASSPLSGSSYNEQFF,TGTGCCAGTAGTCCCCTTAGCGGGAGCTCCTACAATGAGCAGTTCTTC
TRBJ2-7,.,TRBV5-1,.,CASSLAVGPSYEQYF,TGCGCCAGCAGCTTGGCCGTCGGACCCTCCTACGAGCAGTACTTC
TRBJ2-1,many,TRBV29-1,.,CSVGGESSYNEQFF,TGCAGCGTTGGAGGCGAAAGCTCCTACAATGAGCAGTTCTTC
TRBJ2-2,many,TRBV12-3/TRBV12-4,TRBD1,CASRRRTGYGELFF,TGTGCCAGCAGAAGGCGGACAGGGTACGGGGAGCTGTTTTTT
TRBJ1-1,medium-sized,TRBV20-1,.,CSARDATRFNTEAFF,TGCAGTGCTAGAGATGCGACCCGATTTAACACTGAAGCTTTCTTT
TRBJ2-5,many,TRBV5-1,.,CASSTSQETQYF,TGCGCCAGCAGCACCTCCCAAGAGACCCAGTACTTC
TRBJ1-5,few,TRBV6-6,.,CASSQTGAYSNQPQHF,TGTGCCAGCAGCCAAACGGGGGCTTATAGCAATCAGCCCCAGCATTTT
TRBJ2-1,many,TRBV4-1,.,CASSQESWGGNEQFF,TGCGCCAGCAGCCAAGAAAGTTGGGGGGGCAACGAGCAGTTCTTC
TRBJ2-7,many,TRBV6-2/TRBV6-3,.,CASSPSGVGNEQYF,TGTGCCAGCAGTCCTTCAGGGGTAGGGAACGAGCAGTACTTC
TRBJ1-2,few,TRBV7-8,TRBD1,CASSLGRTGSGGYTF,TGTGCCAGCAGCTTAGGGAGGACAGGGTCTGGCGGCTACACCTTC
TRBJ2-7,many,TRBV28,.,CASSFSWRPYEQYF,TGTGCCAGCAGTTTCTCGTGGCGGCCCTACGAGCAGTACTTC
TRBJ2-2,.,TRBV3-1,.,CASSHLGELFF,TGTGCCAGCAGCCATCTCGGGGAGCTGTTTTTT